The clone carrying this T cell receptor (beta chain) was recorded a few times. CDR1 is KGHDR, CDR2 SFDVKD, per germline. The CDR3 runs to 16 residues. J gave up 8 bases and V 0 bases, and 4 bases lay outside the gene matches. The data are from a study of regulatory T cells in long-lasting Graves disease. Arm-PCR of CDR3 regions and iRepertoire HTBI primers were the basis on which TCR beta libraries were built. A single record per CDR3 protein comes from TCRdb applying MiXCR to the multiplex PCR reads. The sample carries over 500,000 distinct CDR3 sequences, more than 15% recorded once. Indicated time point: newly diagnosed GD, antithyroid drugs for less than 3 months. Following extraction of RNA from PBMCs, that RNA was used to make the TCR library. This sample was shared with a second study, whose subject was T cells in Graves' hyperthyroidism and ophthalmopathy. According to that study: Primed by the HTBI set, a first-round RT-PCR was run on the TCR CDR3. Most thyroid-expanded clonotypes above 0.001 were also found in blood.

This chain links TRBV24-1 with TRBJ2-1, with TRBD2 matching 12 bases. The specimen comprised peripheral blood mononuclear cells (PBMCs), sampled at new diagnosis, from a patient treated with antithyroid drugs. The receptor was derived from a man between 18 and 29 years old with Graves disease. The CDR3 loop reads CATSDLTSGRRDEQFF. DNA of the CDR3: TGTGCCACCAGTGATTTGACTAGCGGGAGGAGGGATGAGCAGTTCTTC.